The T cell receptor beta chain under discussion was sequenced for a study of Graves' ophthalmopathy and Graves' hyperthyroidism (dated by TCRdb to 2017 to 2018). Context from the whole study: A patient counted as having stable hyperthyroidism if there was no progression to ophthalmopathy within 18 months of follow-up. TCR beta repertoire signatures were used to distinguish Graves' ophthalmopathy from Graves' hyperthyroidism and to predict progression to ophthalmopathy. In total, approximately 130 blood samples were TCR-sequenced: some 40 ophthalmopathy, some 80 hyperthyroidism and some 17 hyperthyroidism-to-ophthalmopathy patients. A discovery set of 100 patients (43 ophthalmopathy, 55 to 65 stable hyperthyroidism) was enrolled to explore V-J signatures distinguishing ophthalmopathy from hyperthyroidism. For independent validation, a separate cohort was made up of around 18 hyperthyroidism patients plus 17 patients who later progressed from hyperthyroidism to ophthalmopathy. In five to seven hyperthyroidism patients, the T-cell repertoire of thyroid tissue was compared with the T-cell repertoire of blood. Following sampling, methimazole starting at 30 mg daily was administered to hyperthyroidism patients, and high-dose intravenous methylprednisolone was administered to ophthalmopathy patients. Summary of the overall study and its limitations: The 13-signature model separated ophthalmopathy from stable hyperthyroidism with approximately 88% sensitivity and less than 83% specificity in cross-validation, and 80%/75% in the test set. Sample size was not predetermined statistically, and investigators were not blinded to group allocation. Among expanded thyroid clonotypes with frequency above 0.001, most also showed up in blood, which suggests that blood repertoires may reflect the thyroid immune response. In validation, the model predicted ophthalmopathy progression with more than 55% sensitivity and 72.22% specificity; fewer than 15 predicted patients were CT-confirmed with GO in a median of 6.5 months.

The CDR3, from cysteine to phenylalanine, totals 16 residues. This entry keeps only the CDR3 DNA: 48 bases, framed from base 1. CDR1 and CDR2 are drawn from the germline V gene: SGHRS, YFSETQ. Clipping removes 4 bases from V and 4 bases from J, with 12 as the unmatched junction base count. Remarks on this clonotype: There is no known antigen for this receptor. This may arise from a read error, as a much more abundant clone is one base away.

Patients with hyperthyroidism were aged 18 to 65 years, had been newly diagnosed, and had a disease duration of less than 2 months. Patients with other autoimmune diseases, uncontrolled infections, pregnancy or lactation were excluded from the study. Clinical symptoms, serum thyroxine, TRAb, thyroid ultrasound and orbital computed tomography formed the basis of the diagnosis. Trizol reagent was used to extract the total RNA, and its quality was then checked on an Agilent 2100 Bioanalyzer. TCR beta CDR3 regions were amplified from RNA transcripts for repertoire sequencing. The first round of RT-PCR was done with HTBI primers and the Qiagen OneStep RT-PCR kit, and was followed by a second round of multiplex PCR, then size selection and purification. Sequencing of the libraries was carried out on an Illumina HiSeq2000 in paired-end mode with 100 bp reads. The source study handled its data this way. SOAPnuke was used for read processing, and reads with adapters, uncalled bases, a mean Phred below 15, or no exact constant-primer or identifier match were discarded. COPE v1.2.5 was used to merge high-quality paired reads. Each unique nucleotide sequence was treated as a clonotype, and MiTCR v1.1 was used to align the clonotypes to the IMGT TRB V, D and J references. Analysis was restricted to V-J combinations with a frequency above 0.0001, which covered 99.2% of repertoires. A TCR clonal expansion and chaos score per V-J combination was defined as the ratio of F50 clonal expansion to chaos observed in the TCRdist matrix. Welch's t-statistics and random forest were used to reduce features to about a dozen V-J combinations, which were fed into a naive Bayes classifier. The similarity between thyroid and blood repertoires was quantified using the Morisita-Horn index. Using fastp trimming at Q25 and MiXCR clonotype assembly, TCRdb reanalyzed the public sequencing data and kept in-frame beta chains. Every distinct CDR3 protein forms one entry, paired with its most common genes and DNA. The V and J calls were determined by TCRdb, not by the authors. The sample table records approximately 1.2 million distinct CDR3 sequences; 35% to 40% of these occur just once. The biggest ten clones account for 11% of the sample.

This TCR was sampled from an adult man with Graves' hyperthyroidism. The source material was peripheral blood or thyroid tissue (not recorded which). The chain was built from TRBV5-1 and TRBJ2-5; 8 bases in the middle match TRBD2. The DNA sequence is TGCGCCAGCAGCCCCCGACTAGCGAATTACCGAGAGACCCAGTACTTC. This sequence encodes CASSPRLANYRETQYF. Reference TRBV5-1 and TRBJ2-5 proteins supply the regions before and after the CDR3; the full variable domain is: KAGVTQTPRYLIKTRGQQVTLSCSPISGHRSVSWYQQTPGQGLQFLFEYFSETQRNKGNFPGRFSGRQFSNSRSEMNVSTLELGDSALYLCASSPRLANYRETQYFGPGTRLLVL.